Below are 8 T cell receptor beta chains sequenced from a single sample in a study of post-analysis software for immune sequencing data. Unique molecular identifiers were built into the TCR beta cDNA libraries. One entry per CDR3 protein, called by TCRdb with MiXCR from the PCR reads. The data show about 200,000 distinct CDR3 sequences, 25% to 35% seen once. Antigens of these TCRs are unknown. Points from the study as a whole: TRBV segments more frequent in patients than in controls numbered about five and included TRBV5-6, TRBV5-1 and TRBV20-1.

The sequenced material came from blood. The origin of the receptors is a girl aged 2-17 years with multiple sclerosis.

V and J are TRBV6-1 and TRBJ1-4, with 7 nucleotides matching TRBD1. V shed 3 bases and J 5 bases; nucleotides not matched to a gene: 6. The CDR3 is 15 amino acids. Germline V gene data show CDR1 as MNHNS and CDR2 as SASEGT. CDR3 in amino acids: CASSDRQGGNEKLFF. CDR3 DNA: TGTGCCAGCAGTGATCGACAGGGCGGGAATGAAAAACTGTTTTTT.

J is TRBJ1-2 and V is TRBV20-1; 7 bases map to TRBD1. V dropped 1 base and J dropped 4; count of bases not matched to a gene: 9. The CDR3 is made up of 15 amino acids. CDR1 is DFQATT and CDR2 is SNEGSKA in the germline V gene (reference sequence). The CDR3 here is CSARVQGEPFYGYTF. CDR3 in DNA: TGCAGTGCTAGAGTTCAGGGGGAACCCTTCTATGGCTACACCTTC.

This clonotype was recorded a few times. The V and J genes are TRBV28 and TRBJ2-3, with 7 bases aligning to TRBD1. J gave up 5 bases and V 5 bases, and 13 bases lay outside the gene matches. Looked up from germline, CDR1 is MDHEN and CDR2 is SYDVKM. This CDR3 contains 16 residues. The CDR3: CASSRTGAIEKDTQYF. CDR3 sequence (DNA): TGTGCCAGCAGTAGAACAGGGGCCATAGAGAAAGATACGCAGTATTTT.

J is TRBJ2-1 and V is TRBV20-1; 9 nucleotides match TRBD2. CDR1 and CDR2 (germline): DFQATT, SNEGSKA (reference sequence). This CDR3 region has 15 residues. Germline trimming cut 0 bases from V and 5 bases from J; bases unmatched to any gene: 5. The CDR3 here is CSARDSASGDNEQFF. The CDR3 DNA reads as TGCAGTGCTAGAGATAGCGCTAGCGGGGACAATGAGCAGTTCTTC.

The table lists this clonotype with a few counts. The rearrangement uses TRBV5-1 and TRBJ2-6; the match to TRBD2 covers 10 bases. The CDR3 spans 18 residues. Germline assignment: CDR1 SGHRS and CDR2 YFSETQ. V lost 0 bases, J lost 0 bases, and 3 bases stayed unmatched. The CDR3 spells CASSLVASGSSGANVLTF. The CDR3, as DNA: TGCGCCAGCAGCTTGGTCGCTAGCGGGAGCTCTGGGGCCAACGTCCTGACTTTC. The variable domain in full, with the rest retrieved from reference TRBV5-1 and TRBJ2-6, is KAGVTQTPRYLIKTRGQQVTLSCSPISGHRSVSWYQQTPGQGLQFLFEYFSETQRNKGNFPGRFSGRQFSNSRSEMNVSTLELGDSALYLCASSLVASGSSGANVLTFGAGSRLTVL.

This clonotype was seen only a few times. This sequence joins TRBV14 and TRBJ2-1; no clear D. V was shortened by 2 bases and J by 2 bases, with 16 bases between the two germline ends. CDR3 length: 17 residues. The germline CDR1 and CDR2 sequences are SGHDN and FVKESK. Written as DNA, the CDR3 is TGTGCCAGCAGCCAATCGCTCCATCCTGGGCCCTACAATGAGCAGTTCTTC. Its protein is CASSQSLHPGPYNEQFF.

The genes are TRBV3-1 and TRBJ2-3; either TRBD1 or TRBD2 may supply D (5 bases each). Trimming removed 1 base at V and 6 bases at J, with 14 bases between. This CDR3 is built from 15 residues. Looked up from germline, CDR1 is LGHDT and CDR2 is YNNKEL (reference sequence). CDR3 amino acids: CASSQALGVWDTQYF. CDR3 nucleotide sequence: TGTGCCAGCAGCCAAGCGCTGGGGGTGTGGGATACGCAGTATTTT.

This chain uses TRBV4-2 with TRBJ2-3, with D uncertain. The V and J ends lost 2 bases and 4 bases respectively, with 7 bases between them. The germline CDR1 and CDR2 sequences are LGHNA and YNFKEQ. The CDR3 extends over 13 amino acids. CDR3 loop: CASSQKRSDTQYF. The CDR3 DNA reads TGTGCCAGCAGCCAAAAGCGATCAGATACGCAGTATTTT.